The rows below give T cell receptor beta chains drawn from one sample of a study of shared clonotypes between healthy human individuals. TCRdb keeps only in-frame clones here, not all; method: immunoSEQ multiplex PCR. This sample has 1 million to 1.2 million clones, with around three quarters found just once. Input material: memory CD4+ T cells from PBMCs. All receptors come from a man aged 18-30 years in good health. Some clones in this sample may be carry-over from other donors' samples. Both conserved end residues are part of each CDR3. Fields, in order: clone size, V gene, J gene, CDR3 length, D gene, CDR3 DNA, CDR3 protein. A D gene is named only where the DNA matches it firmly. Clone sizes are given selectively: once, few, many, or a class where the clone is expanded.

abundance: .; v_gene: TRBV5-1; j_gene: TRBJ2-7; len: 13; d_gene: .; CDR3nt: TGCGCCAGCAGCTTGGGATCAAACCGCGAGCAGTACTTC; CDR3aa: CASSLGSNREQYF
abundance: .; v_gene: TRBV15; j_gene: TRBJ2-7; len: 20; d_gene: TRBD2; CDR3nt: TGTGCCACCAGCAGAGGCAGGGATTTGGGAGCGGGACCACATCTGTACGAGCAGTACTTC; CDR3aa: CATSRGRDLGAGPHLYEQYF
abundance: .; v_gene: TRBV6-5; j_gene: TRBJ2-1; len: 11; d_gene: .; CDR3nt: TGTGCCAGCAGTTACGCGGATGAGCAGTTCTTC; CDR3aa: CASSYADEQFF
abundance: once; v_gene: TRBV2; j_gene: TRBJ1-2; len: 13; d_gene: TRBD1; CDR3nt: TGTGCCAGCATTAGGGACAGCGACTATGGCTACACCTTC; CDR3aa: CASIRDSDYGYTF
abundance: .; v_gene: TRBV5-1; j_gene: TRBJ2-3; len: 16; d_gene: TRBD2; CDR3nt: TGCGCCAGCAGCTTGGCCGAAGGTAGCGGGACAGATACGCAGTATTTT; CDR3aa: CASSLAEGSGTDTQYF
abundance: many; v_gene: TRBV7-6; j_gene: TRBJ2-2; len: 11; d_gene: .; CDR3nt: TGTGCCAGCAGCGTTCAGGGGGAGCTGTTTTTT; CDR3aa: CASSVQGELFF
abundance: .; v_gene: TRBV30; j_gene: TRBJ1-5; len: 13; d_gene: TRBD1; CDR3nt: TGTGCCTGGAGTCCCACAGGGGGTAGGCCCCAGCATTTT; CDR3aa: CAWSPTGGRPQHF
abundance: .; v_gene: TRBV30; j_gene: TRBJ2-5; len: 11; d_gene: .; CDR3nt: TGTGCCTGGAGTGAGACCCTCGGGCAGTACTTC; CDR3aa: CAWSETLGQYF
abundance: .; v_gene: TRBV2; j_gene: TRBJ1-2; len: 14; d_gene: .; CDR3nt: TGTGCCAGCAGTGGATTTCAGGGGTTTGGCGGCTACACCTTC; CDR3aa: CASSGFQGFGGYTF
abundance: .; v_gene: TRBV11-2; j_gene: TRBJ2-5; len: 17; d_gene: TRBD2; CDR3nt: TGTGCCAGCAGCTTACGGCGAAGGGCAAGCGGGGGGGAGACCCAGTACTTC; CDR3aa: CASSLRRRASGGETQYF
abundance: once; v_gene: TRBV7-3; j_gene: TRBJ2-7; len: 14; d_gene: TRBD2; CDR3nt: TGTGCCAGCAGCTTCACTAGCGGGAGTCACGAGCAGTACTTC; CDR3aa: CASSFTSGSHEQYF
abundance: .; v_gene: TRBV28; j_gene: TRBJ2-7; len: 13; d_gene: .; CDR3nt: TGTGCCAGCAGTGGACTGGCCCGGGGGGAGCAGTACTTC; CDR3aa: CASSGLARGEQYF